This T cell receptor beta chain was identified during a study of OX40 agonist ivuxolimab in advanced cancers. The overall study: Patients took ivuxolimab, an agonistic anti-OX40 (CD134) antibody.

Study-wide findings and caveats: Mean expanded clone counts were higher in CD8+ than CD4+ T cells.

TCRdb's copy holds only in-frame clones and misses some; the assay was immunoSEQ multiplex PCR. The profile shows tens of thousands of clones, roughly 83% of them singletons. A word on this clone: Its matching antigen is unknown.

The CDR3 is 17 amino acids. Germline CDR1 MDHEN, CDR2 SYDVKM. The ends lost 5 bases at V and 6 bases at J; junction bases unmatched: 17. Source: CD4+ or CD8+ T cells sorted from blood, taken in a trial of the OX40 agonist ivuxolimab. The clonotype comes from an adult with an advanced solid tumor such as melanoma, head and neck, liver or kidney cancer. This rearrangement joins TRBV28 to TRBJ2-7; 9 bases are a match to TRBD1. The CDR3 here is CASSKGTGILGFVEQYF. CDR3 DNA: TGTGCCAGCAGTAAAGGGACAGGGATCCTCGGCTTTGTCGAGCAGTACTTC. Complete variable domain (other parts from reference TRBV28 and TRBJ2-7): DVKVTQSSRYLVKRTGEKVFLECVQDMDHENMFWYRQDPGLGLRLIYFSYDVKMKEKGDIPEGYSVSREKKERFSLILESASTNQTSMYLCASSKGTGILGFVEQYFGPGTRLTVT.